The clone carrying this T cell receptor beta chain was recorded at least ten times. The antigen remains undetermined. This CDR3 is 14 amino acids long. The V gene's germline CDR1 is KGHDR and CDR2 SFDVKD. Trimming pared 5 bases from V and 0 bases from J, leaving 9 bases between. The data derive from a study of regulatory T cells in long-lasting Graves disease. Study conclusions and caveats: More public clonotypes were shared by persistent patients (around 2,800) than by new patients (about 970).

Documented time point: newly diagnosed GD, antithyroid drugs for less than 3 months. With RNA extracted from PBMCs as input, the TCR library was made. From each patient, roughly 9 milliliters of peripheral blood was drawn and collected into an EDTA anticoagulant tube. CDR3 regions were amplified by Arm-PCR using iRepertoire HTBI primers to build TCR beta libraries. TCRdb reprocessed the multiplex PCR reads with MiXCR, giving one entry per CDR3 protein. The sample carries about 330,000 distinct CDR3 sequences, 15% to 20% recorded once. This sample also belongs to another study, concerning T cells in Graves' hyperthyroidism and ophthalmopathy.

This receptor was taken from a young woman with Graves disease. This material consisted of peripheral blood mononuclear cells (PBMCs), taken at new diagnosis, from a patient treated with antithyroid drugs. V is TRBV24-1 and J is TRBJ1-2; D may be TRBD1 (5 bases). For the CDR3, the DNA is TGTGCCACCAGTGCTGCAGGGACTAACTATGGCTACACCTTC. It is translated as CATSAAGTNYGYTF.